This TCR beta chain was observed in a study of T cell responses to AZD1222 COVID-19 vaccine (dated by TCRdb to the early 2020s). Notes on the research overall: AZD1222 recipients with second doses at about 4 weeks or about 12 weeks were pooled, because spike-specific TCR depth and breadth did not differ between schedules. TCR sequencing was performed for about 240 trial participants, of whom 207 were given two doses of AZD1222 and roughly 25 were given two doses of MenACWY control vaccine. Trial participants were enrolled into age subgroups of 18-55, 56-69 and 70-plus years, which contained around 150, 28 and 57 TCR-sequenced participants, respectively. What the research found in general, with its limitations: Nearly half of unique spike-specific TCRs reportedly recognized epitopes outside regions mutated in the B.1.351 and B.1.1.7 variants. Only five or six AZD1222 recipients were SARS-CoV-2 seropositive at baseline, limiting conclusions about previously exposed vaccinees. A significant rise in spike-specific TCR breadth and depth was observed after two AZD1222 doses relative to day 0 and relative to MenACWY recipients. Because no day 14 peak-response samples were available, the repertoires could be characterized only after the peak T cell response. Most participants were white British and females outnumbered males, and the authors suggested that clonal diversity may have been underestimated. Vaccine-associated CD4 TCRs spanned the whole spike protein, with dominant responses in regions 160-218 and 743-854. In the small 56-69-year group, the increase in depth fell short of significance, most likely because of low power.

The CDR3 regions of human TCRbeta chains were analyzed by immunosequencing. Per the source publication's procedure: TCRs in the repertoires were compared against a reference library of SARS-CoV-2-specific TCRs that had been generated with the MIRA antigen-specificity platform. Breadth was defined as the fraction of unique TCRs that were SARS-CoV-2-associated. Depth was defined as the fraction of total T cells that were SARS-CoV-2-associated. Each spike-specific TCR was assigned to its reactive spike region and to a CD4 or CD8 class using the MIRA data. Log10-transformed breadth and depth values were compared by one-way ANOVA with Sidak's multiple comparisons tests. In its TCRdb copy, this immuneACCESS table keeps in-frame sequences only and misses some clones. Where compared with another copy, unresolved V genes explain less than half of these, and the others have no known cause. For V, J and clone size, that table is used; D and trimming come from the DNA. The sample contains 150,000 to 200,000 clones, around 93% of them found a single time. 7.5% to 9.5% of the sample comes from the top ten.

The CDR3 spans 15 residues, from the cysteine through the phenylalanine. The read is trimmed to its CDR3 DNA, 45 bases read in frame from base 1. The germline V gene encodes CDR1 MNHEY and CDR2 SVGAGI. At the junction V is shortened by 4 bases and J by 1 base; bases outside the gene matches: 4. Per the publication, the time point label means: baseline before first vaccination. Vaccinee samples came from UK trials COV001 and COV002, including a single-blind randomized controlled phase 2/3 trial of AZD1222 (ChAdOx1 nCoV-19) in healthy adults. For TCRbeta chain sequencing, PBMC samples were collected from trial participants at day 0 and at day 28 after the second dose. Remarks on this clone: The target of this receptor is not known. Base qualities are not at hand, and no much larger clone is one base apart.

The material was peripheral blood, obtained on day 0 of AZD1222 vaccination. Recombination linked TRBV6-5 to TRBJ1-1; TRBD1 aligns with 9 central bases. The receptor was isolated from an adult in good health. The CDR3 is CASSSQGAANTEAFF. The nucleotides are TGTGCCAGCAGTTCACAGGGGGCGGCGAACACTGAAGCTTTCTTT.